This T cell receptor (beta chain) was obtained from a study of neurological immune-mediated disorders. TCRdb re-analysed the 5' RACE reads in MiXCR, keeping a single row per CDR3 protein. Here the sample spans tens of thousands of distinct CDR3 sequences, under 4.5% being singletons. This clonotype has ten or more counts. This TCR was recovered from a woman between 40 and 55 years old with multiple sclerosis. Sequencing was carried out using CD4+ T cells from blood.

The CDR3 nucleotides read TGTGCCAGCAGCGCCCGACAGTCGAACACTGAAGCTTTCTTT. This gives the protein CASSARQSNTEAFF. This chain connects TRBV9 to TRBJ1-1, with TRBD1 as a possible D gene (5 bases). The CDR3 sequence is 14 residues long. Between the trimmed V and J ends, which lost 3 bases and 1 base, there was a span of 10 bases. The germline V gene has CDR1 SGDLS and CDR2 YYNGEE. The variable domain in full, with the rest retrieved from reference TRBV9 and TRBJ1-1, is DSGVTQTPKHLITATGQRVTLRCSPRSGDLSVYWYQQSLDQGLQFLIQYYNGEERAKGNILERFSAQQFPDLHSELNLSSLELGDSALYFCASSARQSNTEAFFGQGTRLTVV.